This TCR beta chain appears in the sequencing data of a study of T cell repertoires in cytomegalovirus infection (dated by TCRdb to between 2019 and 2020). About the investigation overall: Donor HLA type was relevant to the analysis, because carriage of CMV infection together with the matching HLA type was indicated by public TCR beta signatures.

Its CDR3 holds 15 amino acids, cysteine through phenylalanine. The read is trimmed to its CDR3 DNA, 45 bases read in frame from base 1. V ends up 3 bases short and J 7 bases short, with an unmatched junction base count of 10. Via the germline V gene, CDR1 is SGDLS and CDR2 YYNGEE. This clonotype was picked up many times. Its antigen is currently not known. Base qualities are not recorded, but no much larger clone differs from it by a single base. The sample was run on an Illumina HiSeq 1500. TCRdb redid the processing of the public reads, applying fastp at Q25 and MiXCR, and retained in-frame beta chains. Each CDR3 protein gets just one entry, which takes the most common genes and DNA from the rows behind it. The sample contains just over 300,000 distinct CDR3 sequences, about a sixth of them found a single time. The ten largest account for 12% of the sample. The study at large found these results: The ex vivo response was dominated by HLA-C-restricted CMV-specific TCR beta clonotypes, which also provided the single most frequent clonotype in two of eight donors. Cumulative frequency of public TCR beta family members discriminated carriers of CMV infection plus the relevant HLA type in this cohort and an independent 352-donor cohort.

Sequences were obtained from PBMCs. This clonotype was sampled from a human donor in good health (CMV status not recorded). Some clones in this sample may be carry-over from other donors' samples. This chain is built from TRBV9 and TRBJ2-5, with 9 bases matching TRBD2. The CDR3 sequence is CASSASGGPGRTQYF. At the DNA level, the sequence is TGTGCCAGCAGCGCCAGCGGGGGGCCGGGAAGGACCCAGTACTTC.